These 26 T cell receptor beta chains share one sample of origin, sequenced in a study of identical twins. MiXCR was run by TCRdb on the 5' RACE reads, yielding one entry per CDR3 protein. The sample has some 330,000 distinct CDR3 sequences, approximately 9.1% seen once. The sample taken for sequencing was naive T cells sorted from blood. All receptors derive from a woman between 45 and 65 years old in good health.

This clonotype was picked up a small number of times. In nucleotides, the CDR3 is TGTGCCAGCAGTTCCTCCGGGACAGGGGGTGAAAAACTGTTTTTT. This translates into CASSSSGTGGEKLFF. The chain recombines TRBV6-1 with TRBJ1-4; 11 nucleotides align to TRBD1. The J segment lost 7 bases and the V segment lost 5 bases, leaving 6 bases of the junction unmatched. CDR3 size: 15 residues. Per the germline V gene, CDR1 is MNHNS and CDR2 is SASEGT.

This clonotype was detected only a few times. The chain couples TRBV7-6 to TRBJ2-7, with 8 positions matching TRBD1. This CDR3 has 15 residues. The V segment lost 5 bases and the J segment 4 bases; nucleotides outside the gene matches: 10. CDR1 is SGHVS and CDR2 is FNYEAQ in the germline V gene. The DNA for the CDR3 is TGTGCCAGCAGCCCAGCCCGGGACAGGCGTTACGAGCAGTACGTC. It is translated as CASSPARDRRYEQYV.

The sample holds many counts of this clonotype. The J gene is TRBJ2-3, the V gene TRBV24-1; D gene uncertain. The V gene's germline CDR1 is KGHDR and CDR2 SFDVKD. The CDR3 totals 15 residues. V lost 4 bases and J lost 4, with 14 bases in between. CDR3 amino acids: CATSDPIDLPDTQYF. In nucleotides, the CDR3 is TGTGCCACCAGTGACCCCATTGATCTGCCAGATACGCAGTATTTT.

The table lists this clonotype with many counts. The chain employs TRBV20-1 and TRBJ2-4; 11 bases match TRBD1. CDR3 size: 16 residues. CDR1 is DFQATT and CDR2 is SNEGSKA in the germline V gene (reference sequence). V lost 3 bases to trimming and J lost 5 bases; unmatched junction nucleotides: 9. The CDR3 here is CSARPPGQGVENIQYF. The CDR3 DNA sequence: TGCAGTGCTAGGCCCCCGGGACAGGGGGTGGAAAACATTCAGTACTTC.

This clonotype was counted at least ten times. The genes are TRBV12-3 or TRBV12-4 and TRBJ1-2; D call uncertain. V lost 6 bases to trimming and J lost 0 bases, with 11 bases between them. This CDR3 has 14 residues. The CDR3 here is CASRGSASNYGYTF. The CDR3 nucleotides read TGTGCCAGCAGAGGGTCCGCTTCTAACTATGGCTACACCTTC.

This clonotype was recorded many times. The V and J genes are TRBV5-1 and TRBJ2-3, with D perhaps TRBD1 or TRBD2 (5 bases each). Germline assignment: CDR1 SGHRS and CDR2 YFSETQ. The CDR3 extends over 15 amino acids. Trimming cost V 5 bases and J 3 bases, with 16 bases left between them. The CDR3 loop reads CASRPGLVGTDTQYF. The CDR3 DNA follows: TGCGCCAGCAGGCCGGGGCTAGTCGGGACAGATACGCAGTATTTT.

The V gene is TRBV24-1, the J gene TRBJ2-7; D call uncertain. The CDR3 loop spans 11 amino acids. V was shortened by 3 bases and J by 4 bases, with 3 bases between the two germline ends. Germline CDR1 reads KGHDR; CDR2 reads SFDVKD. The CDR3 DNA reads as TGTGCCACCAGTGATGGATACGAGCAGTACGTC. Residues: CATSDGYEQYV.

Only a few counts were recorded for this clonotype. This chain connects TRBV5-1 to TRBJ2-3; the match to TRBD1 covers 9 bases. Germline assignment: CDR1 SGHRS and CDR2 YFSETQ. V lost 5 bases, J lost 6 bases, and 7 bases stayed unmatched. The CDR3 spans 14 residues. CDR3 sequence: CASSLKQGADTQYF. CDR3 DNA: TGCGCCAGCAGTCTCAAACAGGGGGCCGATACGCAGTATTTT.

This clonotype was seen ten or more times. This chain links TRBV27 with TRBJ2-2, with D hard to call. The CDR3 is 14 amino acids. CDR1 and CDR2 (germline): MNHEY, SMNVEV (reference sequence). V was shortened by 5 bases and J by 0 bases, with 7 bases between the two germline ends. The CDR3 DNA reads TGTGCCAGCAGTCGATTGGCGAACACCGGGGAGCTGTTTTTT. Translating it yields CASSRLANTGELFF.

The chain recombines TRBV10-3 with TRBJ2-7; D is ambiguous. CDR1 is ENHRY, CDR2 SYGVKD, per germline. Trimming cost V 4 bases and J 6 bases, with 16 bases left between them. This CDR3 has 14 amino acids. The CDR3 bases are TGTGCCATCAGTGCTCCAGGCACCTGGGGCGAGCAGTACTTC. It is translated as CAISAPGTWGEQYF.

This clonotype occurred many times. The gene calls are TRBV30 and TRBJ2-3, with no clear D. The V end was cut by 3 bases, the J end by 6 bases, with 7 bases between. The CDR3 has 11 residues. Germline values: CDR1 GTSNPN, CDR2 SVGIG (reference sequence). The CDR3 region has the DNA TGTGCCTGGAGGGCCGACGATACGCAGTATTTT. Amino acids: CAWRADDTQYF.

Only a few counts were recorded for this clonotype. The chain combines TRBV5-4 with TRBJ2-1; 12 bases map to TRBD2. CDR3 length equals 17 residues. The J segment lost 7 bases and the V segment lost 3 bases, leaving 11 bases of the junction unmatched. The germline gives CDR1 SGHNT, CDR2 YYREEE (reference sequence). CDR3 nucleotide sequence: TGTGCCAGCAGCTCCCGGACTAGCGGGATGCTGGCGAATGAGCAGTTCTTC. It codes for CASSSRTSGMLANEQFF.

This clonotype has ten or more counts. The J gene is TRBJ2-1, the V gene TRBV12-3 or TRBV12-4; TRBD2 matches at 8 bases. This CDR3 spans 16 amino acids. Trimming at V came to 3 bases and at J to 2 bases, leaving 6 bases not matched to a gene. The CDR3 DNA follows: TGTGCCAGCAGTTTTCTCGGGAGGGAACCCTACAATGAGCAGTTCTTC. Translation: CASSFLGREPYNEQFF.

This sequence joins TRBV29-1 and TRBJ2-6, with TRBD2 matching over 8 bases. Trimming removed 5 bases from V and 7 bases from J; junction bases left unmatched: 7. The CDR3 has 14 amino acids. Germline values: CDR1 SQVTM, CDR2 ANQGSEA. CDR3 bases: TGCAGCGTTTACGGGAGGGCCGGAGCCAACGTCCTGACTTTC. Translating it yields CSVYGRAGANVLTF.

In this sample, this clonotype turned up a few times. The rearrangement links TRBV12-3 or TRBV12-4 to TRBJ1-1; 7 bases map to TRBD1. J lost 5 bases, V lost 6 bases, and 9 bases had no gene match. This CDR3 is 14 amino acids long. The CDR3 reads CASSSTGSRTEAFF. In DNA form, the CDR3 reads TGTGCCAGCAGCTCGACAGGGAGTAGGACTGAAGCTTTCTTT.

This clonotype was counted ten times or more. This chain links TRBV5-7 with TRBJ2-7; D is unresolved. TRBV5-7 is classed as an ORF, of uncertain function. This CDR3 has 13 amino acids. V lost 5 bases and J 6 bases, leaving 15 bases between the germline ends. CDR3 in amino acids: CASRPHRPGEQYV. Written as DNA, the CDR3 is TGTGCCAGCAGGCCACATCGACCGGGCGAGCAGTACGTC.

A few counts support this clonotype. This chain connects TRBV7-9 to TRBJ2-7, with TRBD2 matching 7 bases. The V gene's germline CDR1 is SEHNR and CDR2 FQNEAQ (reference sequence). V dropped 8 bases and J dropped 0; count of bases not matched to a gene: 10. The CDR3 is 15 amino acids. This chain's CDR3 is CASGQAGRSSYEQYF. The CDR3 DNA is TGTGCCAGCGGCCAAGCGGGACGGAGCTCCTACGAGCAGTACTTC.

This clonotype has just a few counts. V usage is TRBV6-4 and J usage is TRBJ1-1, with D possibly TRBD1 on 5 matching bases. The CDR3 length is 16 residues. V gave up 8 bases and J gave up 0 bases, with 19 bases separating them. CDR1 MRHNA and CDR2 SNTAGT come from the germline V gene. The CDR3: CASGQRGGKMNTEAFF. CDR3 in DNA: TGTGCCAGCGGACAACGGGGCGGGAAGATGAACACTGAAGCTTTCTTT.

This clonotype came up a few times. The V and J genes are TRBV12-3 or TRBV12-4 and TRBJ1-2, with D uncertain. V lost 6 bases to trimming and J lost 3 bases, with 17 bases between them. The CDR3 totals 15 residues. CDR3 sequence (DNA): TGTGCCAGCAGCTCTCCCCACTCATGGGACTATGGCTACACCTTC. Translated, it gives CASSSPHSWDYGYTF.

V is TRBV12-3 or TRBV12-4 and J is TRBJ2-1; TRBD2 agrees at 9 bases. The CDR3 spans 16 residues. After removal of 6 bases from V and 6 bases from J, the junction contained 12 bases not matched to a gene. DNA for the CDR3: TGTGCCAGCAGGGAGTCTAGCGGGACGGGTGGCAATGAGCAGTTCTTC. Amino acids: CASRESSGTGGNEQFF.

The chain carries TRBV7-9 and TRBJ2-5, with no clear D. Trimming took off 5 bases at V and 1 base at J, with 17 bases between the two ends. CDR1 is SEHNR and CDR2 is FQNEAQ in the germline V gene (reference sequence). The CDR3 has 16 residues. The CDR3 nucleotides read TGTGCCAGCAGCCCCTTGAGTCAGAGCCCCCAAGAGACCCAGTACTTC. Translation: CASSPLSQSPQETQYF.

The chain links TRBV27 to TRBJ2-4, with 12 bases fitting TRBD2. This CDR3 is built from 15 residues. In germline, CDR1 is MNHEY, CDR2 SMNVEV (reference sequence). V dropped 4 bases and J dropped 9; count of bases not matched to a gene: 7. In DNA form, the CDR3 reads TGTGCCAGCAGTTCCGGACTAGCGGGAACAGGCATTCAGTACTTC. Its protein is CASSSGLAGTGIQYF.

J is TRBJ2-5 and V is TRBV20-1; a possible D gene is TRBD2 (5 bases). With 5 bases removed from V and 5 bases from J, the gap between germline ends came to 18 bases. The CDR3 totals 14 residues. Per germline, CDR1 DFQATT and CDR2 SNEGSKA (reference sequence). The CDR3 protein is CSASPGGRGETQYF. CDR3 bases: TGCAGTGCTTCCCCAGGTGGGAGAGGGGAGACCCAGTACTTC.

This clonotype was seen at least ten times. V usage is TRBV10-3 and J usage is TRBJ2-1; D is possibly TRBD1 (6 bases). Trimming removed 6 bases at V and 8 bases at J, with 11 bases between. Germline V gene data show CDR1 as ENHRY and CDR2 as SYGVKD. The CDR3 consists of 12 residues. CDR3 bases: TGTGCCATCAGACAGGGTACGGATGAGCAGTTCTTC. Translation: CAIRQGTDEQFF.

The sample holds many counts of this clonotype. The chain employs TRBV14 and TRBJ2-3, with D possibly being TRBD1 (6 bases). CDR1 is SGHDN, CDR2 FVKESK, per germline. The CDR3 length is 17 residues. V dropped 4 bases and J dropped 2 bases, with 19 bases sitting between them. CDR3 in DNA: TGTGCCAGCAGCCCCCACACAGGGAATGGGTTCACAGATACGCAGTATTTT. It yields the protein CASSPHTGNGFTDTQYF. Together with reference TRBV14 and TRBJ2-3, the CDR3 gives the full variable domain: EAGVTQFPSHSVIEKGQTVTLRCDPISGHDNLYWYRRVMGKEIKFLLHFVKESKQDESGMPNNRFLAERTGGTYSTLKVQPAELEDSGVYFCASSPHTGNGFTDTQYFGPGTRLTVL.

In its sample, this clonotype was seen many times. The rearrangement uses TRBV7-9 and TRBJ2-7; tentatively, D is TRBD2 (5 bases). CDR1 is SEHNR and CDR2 is FQNEAQ in the germline V gene (reference sequence). V was shortened by 5 bases and J by 5 bases, with 10 bases between the two germline ends. The CDR3 sequence is 12 residues long. CDR3 protein: CASSPQRDEQYF. CDR3 DNA: TGTGCCAGCAGCCCCCAGAGGGACGAGCAGTACTTC.